The subject of this entry is one TCR beta chain. Germline loops: CDR1 MNHEY, CDR2 SVGAGI. Trimming stripped 0 bases from V and 4 bases from J, with 12 bases between. The CDR3 length is 15 residues. Noted time point: pre-treatment sample, taken before nivolumab and TIL therapy. Stage 4 NSCLC adults joined between late 2017 and January 2020. The sample originates from a study of TIL therapy for anti-PD-1-resistant metastatic lung cancer. Study in general: Tumors had a median PD-L1 proportion score of more than 5%.

This was the immunoSEQ v3 assay. Clones were sequenced by immunoSEQ multiplex PCR, and TCRdb holds only the in-frame ones, with some missing. The table has 16,000 or so clones, 74% seen once; the top ten hold 36%. The source was blood, collected at baseline. This receptor was taken from a person aged 25 to 80 with non-small cell lung cancer. The chain recombines TRBV6-5 with TRBJ1-2, with D possibly matching TRBD1 (6 bases). The CDR3: CASSYSAQDSYGYTF. DNA of the CDR3: TGTGCCAGCAGTTACTCGGCCCAGGACAGCTATGGCTACACCTTC.